Sequencing of this T cell receptor beta chain was carried out in a study of blood T cell repertoires in COVID-19. The wider study: The United States, Italy and Spain were the sources of the acute and convalescent COVID-19 samples.

Clones were sequenced by immunoSEQ multiplex PCR, and TCRdb holds only the in-frame ones, with some missing. The sample has about 370,000 clones; approximately 89% are singletons. This clone was observed once. The study recruited people aged about 18 to 95 years across some 23 US areas. Participants' reported clinical history set cohort assignment. It was within 2 weeks before study entry that exposed participants met a COVID-19 case. The CDR3 spans 15 residues. CDR1 is SGHRS and CDR2 is YFSETQ in the germline V gene. V dropped 5 bases and J dropped 0; count of bases not matched to a gene: 4. This TCR derives from a middle-aged woman who had been exposed to COVID-19. Sequencing input: PBMCs or T cells enriched from blood (not recorded which). This chain joins TRBV5-1 and TRBJ1-4; 7 bases match TRBD1. CDR3 protein: CASRGQSSTNEKLFF. The CDR3 DNA sequence: TGCGCCAGCAGGGGACAGAGTTCAACTAATGAAAAACTGTTTTTT.